The T cell receptor beta chain under discussion was sequenced for a study of blood T cell repertoires in COVID-19 (dated by TCRdb to the early 2020s). Context from the whole study: Samples from collaborators originated in the United States, Italy and Spain and spanned both the acute and convalescent phases of COVID-19. Subjects who had been exposed to COVID-19, were actively infected with it, or had recovered from it provided the deeply sampled blood TCRbeta repertoires that made up the dataset. The sample metadata nearly always contained a de-identified subject ID, COVID-19 status, age in years and sex. The repertoires were released in a freely available public database intended as a resource for research on the immune response to SARS-CoV-2. The material from the prospective study consisted of cDNA or gDNA derived from T cells, B-cell-depleted T cells, or PBMCs. Samples came from the ongoing ImmuneRACE study (first 160 participants) plus 1,254 subjects from 6 global collaborators. Where available, HLA class I and class II types were taken from metadata supplied by the sample provider and were not determined by assay-based typing.

V is cut by 0 bases and J by 6 bases, and the space between the germline ends is 9 bases. From a lookup of the germline V gene, CDR1 and CDR2 are LGHNA and YNFKEQ. There are 14 amino acids in the CDR3, from cysteine to phenylalanine inclusive. The read is trimmed to its CDR3 DNA, 42 bases read in frame from base 1. One collaborating source in Seattle enrolled patients while the patients were actively infected and followed the patients over time throughout the course of disease. Collaborating institutions collected whole blood in K2EDTA tubes following their own protocols. Collaborator samples were shipped for TCRbeta analysis as frozen whole blood, isolated PBMCs, or DNA extracted from either sample type. The paper's findings and limits, for the study overall: The amount of clinical and demographic metadata varied by source and participant and was provided uncurated.

On this clone: Its antigen specificity is not known. No much larger clone is present one base from it, and per-base qualities are unavailable.

TCRbeta CDR3 regions were amplified from genomic DNA using the immunoSEQ Assay, a bias-controlled multiplex PCR. The authors' pipeline ran thus. The number of nucleated cells in each sample was estimated from the amplification of reference gene primers within the assay. To quantify the absolute abundance of each unique TCRbeta CDR3 rearrangement, sequence reads were collapsed and filtered. Productive Simpson clonality was computed per sample as the square root of Simpson's diversity index over productive rearrangements. The table comes from immuneACCESS by way of TCRdb, which keeps in-frame sequences with V and J called. Part of the clones is missing from these tables; in studies checked, under half for an unresolved V gene and the rest for unknown reasons. V, J and clone size are those of that table, while D and trimming were read from the DNA. The sample table holds under 250,000 clones, of which 85% to 95% were seen once. Clones ranked in the top ten supply over 0.8% of the sample.

The TCR sequence derives from a man aged 25 to 40 with COVID-19, enrolled during active disease. Material: peripheral blood. The V gene is TRBV4-2 and the J gene is TRBJ1-3; perhaps TRBD1 is the D gene, with 6 bases matching. At the DNA level, the sequence is TGTGCCAGCAGCCAAGAAGCAGGGGAAAACACCATATATTTT. The encoded protein is CASSQEAGENTIYF.